This TCR beta chain was documented in a study of shared clonotypes between healthy human individuals. CD45RO negativity and positive selection for CCR7 defined naive CD8 cells, a population that excluded terminally differentiated effector memory CD45RA+ cells. Findings and limits, study-wide: Naive CD4 clonotype sharing across several donors was roughly 5%.

The repertoire was sequenced with immunoSEQ multiplex PCR; TCRdb's copy has only in-frame clones and lacks some. The table lists over 750,000 clones, just over 95% of them singletons, with over 0.2% in the top ten. Note on this clone: Its cognate antigen is unknown.

This clonotype originated in a man between 25 and 39 years old in good health. Specimen: naive CD8+ T cells sorted from blood.

CDR3 bases: TGTGCCAGCGTTATGGGGGCTAGCGGGAGCAATGAGCAGTTCTTC. It yields the protein CASVMGASGSNEQFF. The chain couples TRBV27 to TRBJ2-1; 10 bases are a match to TRBD2. CDR3 length equals 15 residues. Germline CDR1 MNHEY, CDR2 SMNVEV (reference sequence). V gave up 8 bases and J gave up 6 bases; unmatched junction bases: 10.